One sample yielded the 29 T cell receptor beta chains listed below, sequenced in a study of T cell changes during pregnancy in multiple sclerosis. Data came from immunoSEQ multiplex PCR; TCRdb stores just in-frame clones and leaves some out. Altogether 78,000 or so clones are present, about nine tenths being singletons, with the ten largest covering less than 0.45%. This specimen consisted of CD4+ T cells from peripheral blood mononuclear cells, obtained before pregnancy. The receptors come from a female donor with multiple sclerosis, enrolled in a pregnancy study.

As for this clone: One end of the junction does not line up with germline, which may come from a read error. CDR3 amino acids: CASSEVGGGPRVF. The CDR3, as DNA: TGTGCCAGCAGTGAAGTTGGGGGGGGGCCCCGGGTCTTC. The rearrangement uses TRBV2 and TRBJ1-2; maybe TRBD1 (6 bases). The germline V gene encodes CDR1 SNHLY and CDR2 FYNNEI. CDR3 length: 13 residues.

This sequence joins TRBV5-4 and TRBJ2-2; possible D gene TRBD2, 5 bases. The V end lost 0 bases, the J end lost 6 bases, and 6 bases lay between the germline ends. The CDR3 is 13 residues long. Looked up from germline, CDR1 is SGHNT and CDR2 is YYREEE (reference sequence). CDR3 protein: CASSLVGAGELFF. The CDR3 nucleotides are TGTGCCAGCAGCTTGGTCGGGGCCGGGGAGCTGTTTTTT.

This clone turned up a few times. The CDR3 DNA sequence: TGTGCCAGCTCACCCAGGACAGCATTAGTTTATGGCTACACCTTC. Translating gives CASSPRTALVYGYTF. The rearrangement uses TRBV18 and TRBJ1-2, with D possibly matching TRBD1 (6 bases). The CDR3 runs 15 residues. Germline V lookup: CDR1 KGHSH, CDR2 LQKENI. V was pared by 3 bases and J by 5 bases, with 16 bases between.

The chain uses TRBV4-3 and TRBJ2-3, with 7 bases identical to TRBD1. This CDR3 region has 15 residues. Per the germline V gene, CDR1 is LGHNA and CDR2 is YSLEER. The ends lost 4 bases at V and 4 bases at J; junction bases unmatched: 8. This CDR3 reads CASSLTTGFPDTQYF. CDR3 nucleotides: TGCGCCAGCAGCCTTACGACAGGGTTCCCAGATACGCAGTATTTT.

CDR3 nucleotides: TGTGCCAGCAGCGACAAACCGGGACTAGCAACAGATACGCAGTATTTT. Translated: CASSDKPGLATDTQYF. This chain links TRBV9 with TRBJ2-3, with TRBD2 identical over 9 bases. Germline V gene lookup returns CDR1 SGDLS and CDR2 YYNGEE. V gave up 3 bases and J gave up 3 bases; unmatched junction bases: 8. This CDR3 has 16 amino acids.

The chain combines TRBV2 with TRBJ2-7, with TRBD2 matching 14 bases. The CDR3 length is 16 residues. Germline V gene lookup returns CDR1 SNHLY and CDR2 FYNNEI. V lost 6 bases, J lost 2 bases, and 6 bases stayed unmatched. This CDR3 reads CASRGLAGVLAYEQYF. CDR3 DNA sequence: TGTGCCAGCAGGGGACTAGCGGGGGTGCTCGCCTACGAGCAGTACTTC.

The J gene is TRBJ2-7, the V gene TRBV5-1; 11 bases are a match to TRBD2. Germline V gene data show CDR1 as SGHRS and CDR2 as YFSETQ. Trimming cost V 0 bases and J 4 bases; bases outside gene matches: 9. The CDR3 covers 17 residues. CDR3 sequence (DNA): TGCGCCAGCAGCTTGGTTACTAGCGGGAGTATAAGATACGAGCAGTACTTC. It specifies CASSLVTSGSIRYEQYF. Drawing the rest from reference TRBV5-1 and TRBJ2-7, the complete variable domain is KAGVTQTPRYLIKTRGQQVTLSCSPISGHRSVSWYQQTPGQGLQFLFEYFSETQRNKGNFPGRFSGRQFSNSRSEMNVSTLELGDSALYLCASSLVTSGSIRYEQYFGPGTRLTVT.

This rearrangement joins TRBV29-1 to TRBJ2-1; maybe TRBD1 (6 bases). Trimming removed 1 base at V and 1 base at J, with 14 bases between. Looked up from germline, CDR1 is SQVTM and CDR2 is ANQGSEA. The CDR3 contains 16 residues. The CDR3 sequence: CSVEGSWGQSYNEQFF. For the CDR3, the DNA is TGCAGCGTTGAAGGGTCTTGGGGACAATCCTACAATGAGCAGTTCTTC.

The gene calls are TRBV7-2 and TRBJ2-7, with 7 bases that match TRBD2. The J segment lost 6 bases and the V segment lost 5 bases, leaving 13 bases of the junction unmatched. From germline, CDR1 is SGHTA and CDR2 FQGNSA. The CDR3 sequence is 15 residues long. The CDR3 sequence is CASSRGGLGSSEQYF. CDR3 nucleotides: TGTGCCAGCAGCCGCGGGGGACTGGGATCGTCCGAGCAGTACTTC. Using reference TRBV7-2 and TRBJ2-7 for the parts outside the CDR3, the full variable domain is GAGVSQSPSNKVTEKGKDVELRCDPISGHTALYWYRQSLGQGLEFLIYFQGNSAPDKSGLPSDRFSAERTGGSVSTLTIQRTQQEDSAVYLCASSRGGLGSSEQYFGPGTRLTVT.

The chain is built from TRBV9 and TRBJ1-2; no firm D call. The germline gives CDR1 SGDLS, CDR2 YYNGEE. This CDR3 is built from 14 residues. V gave up 1 base and J gave up 4 bases, with 11 bases separating them. The CDR3 region is CASSVNRESYGYTF. CDR3 nucleotides: TGTGCCAGCAGCGTAAATAGGGAGTCCTATGGCTACACCTTC.

V usage is TRBV13 and J usage is TRBJ2-5, with 8 positions matching TRBD2. The V gene end was trimmed by 5 bases and the J gene end by 2 bases; junction bases not matched to a gene: 13. CDR1 and CDR2 from the germline V gene are PRHDT and FYEKMQ (reference sequence). The CDR3 sequence is 17 residues long. The CDR3: CASSPPPGGGLQETQYF. CDR3 nucleotide sequence: TGTGCCAGCAGCCCCCCCCCGGGCGGGGGGTTACAAGAGACCCAGTACTTC.

The CDR3: CASSMTRTGRSYEQYF. For the CDR3, the DNA is TGTGCCAGTAGTATGACCCGGACAGGGAGATCCTACGAGCAGTACTTC. The V call is TRBV19, the J call TRBJ2-7, with 8 bases aligning to TRBD1. V trimming: 3 bases; J trimming: 1 base; junction bases outside the gene matches: 8. Germline V gives CDR1 LNHDA, CDR2 SQIVND (reference sequence). This CDR3 contains 16 residues.

The V call is TRBV6-6, the J call TRBJ1-3, with D maybe TRBD1 (5 bases). V was trimmed by 4 bases and J by 0 bases, leaving 10 bases between them. Germline values: CDR1 MNHNY, CDR2 SVGAGI (reference sequence). This CDR3 spans 15 amino acids. The CDR3 DNA sequence: TGTGCCAGCAGTTTGGACAAGAACTCTGGAAACACCATATATTTT. Translation gives CASSLDKNSGNTIYF.

The rearrangement joins TRBV6-5 to TRBJ1-1, with D possibly matching TRBD1 (5 bases). V was shortened by 5 bases and J by 6 bases, with 19 bases between the two germline ends. There are 15 residues in the CDR3. The germline gives CDR1 MNHEY, CDR2 SVGAGI. CDR3 residues: CASSQGGVKFSEAFF. The CDR3 DNA reads as TGTGCCAGCAGTCAGGGCGGGGTTAAGTTCTCTGAAGCTTTCTTT.

V usage is TRBV5-3 and J usage is TRBJ2-3; tentatively, D is TRBD2 (6 bases). TRBV5-3 is assigned to the ORF class and has an uncertain function. There are 17 residues in the CDR3. The ends were cut back, 0 bases at V and 2 bases at J, with 16 bases in the middle. The CDR3 loop is CARSLGRGAAYTDTQYF. The CDR3, as DNA: TGTGCCAGAAGCTTGGGGAGGGGAGCCGCTTACACAGATACGCAGTATTTT.

V usage is TRBV10-3 and J usage is TRBJ2-3, with no clear D. This CDR3 is built from 13 residues. Germline assignment: CDR1 ENHRY and CDR2 SYGVKD. The V end lost 7 bases, the J end lost 1 base, and 9 bases lay between the germline ends. CDR3 nucleotides: TGTGCCATCACAGAGGCGGGCACAGATACGCAGTATTTT. Translating gives CAITEAGTDTQYF.

This clone was observed once. V is TRBV7-8 and J is TRBJ1-5, with 10 nucleotides matching TRBD1. Losses at the gene ends were 5 bases for V and 0 bases for J; bases not matched to a gene: 4. Germline V gene lookup returns CDR1 SGHVS and CDR2 FQNEAQ. The CDR3 consists of 16 residues. CDR3 in amino acids: CASSTRTGGSNQPQHF. The CDR3 region has the DNA TGTGCCAGCAGCACCCGGACAGGGGGTAGCAATCAGCCCCAGCATTTT.

This rearrangement joins TRBV9 to TRBJ2-2, with 11 positions matching TRBD1. The V segment lost 4 bases and the J segment 5 bases; nucleotides outside the gene matches: 7. CDR1 and CDR2 (germline): SGDLS, YYNGEE. The CDR3 covers 16 residues. CDR3 loop: CASSSGQGAWTGELFF. DNA of the CDR3: TGTGCCAGCAGCTCCGGACAGGGGGCTTGGACCGGGGAGCTGTTTTTT.

This clone was seen only a few times. Here the CDR3 reads CASTRTGQGSYGYTF. CDR3 DNA sequence: TGTGCCAGTACCCGGACAGGACAGGGGAGTTATGGCTACACCTTC. This chain uses TRBV19 with TRBJ1-2; 9 positions match TRBD1. Germline V lookup: CDR1 LNHDA, CDR2 SQIVND (reference sequence). This CDR3 region has 15 residues. Trimming removed 7 bases from V and 5 bases from J; junction bases left unmatched: 11.

The chain employs TRBV27 and TRBJ1-1, with D perhaps TRBD1 (5 bases). This CDR3 contains 14 residues. Germline CDR1 MNHEY, CDR2 SMNVEV (reference sequence). The ends were cut back, 2 bases at V and 1 base at J, with 8 bases in the middle. CDR3 protein: CASSLRQTNTEAFF. CDR3 in DNA: TGTGCCAGCAGTTTAAGACAGACGAACACTGAAGCTTTCTTT.

The chain couples TRBV28 to TRBJ2-2, with 7 positions matching TRBD1. There are 18 residues in the CDR3. V lost 4 bases and J lost 7; bases outside the gene matches: 18. The germline V gene has CDR1 MDHEN and CDR2 SYDVKM. CDR3 DNA sequence: TGTGCCAGCAGTTCTGTCCCCGGGACAGTTCATAGTCACGGGGAGCTGTTTTTT. Translating gives CASSSVPGTVHSHGELFF.

V is TRBV11-2 and J is TRBJ2-2; the D is unclear. V was pared by 4 bases and J by 4 bases, with 13 bases between. CDR3 length: 15 amino acids. The germline CDR1 and CDR2 sequences are SGHAT and FQNNGV. CDR3 DNA sequence: TGTGCCAGCAGCTCCTCCTTTCGCGGCACCGGGGAGCTGTTTTTT. Encoded protein: CASSSSFRGTGELFF.

This clone has just one count. The V gene is TRBV18, the J gene TRBJ2-7, with D unresolved. The CDR3 sequence is 13 residues long. Germline V gene data show CDR1 as KGHSH and CDR2 as LQKENI. Trimming stripped 6 bases from V and 4 bases from J, with 13 bases between. The CDR3: CASSPPRDYEQYF. Here the CDR3 DNA reads TGTGCCAGCTCCCCTCCACGAGATTACGAGCAGTACTTC. The variable domain in full, completed from reference TRBV18 and TRBJ2-7, reads NAGVMQNPRHLVRRRGQEARLRCSPMKGHSHVYWYRQLPEEGLKFMVYLQKENIIDESGMPKERFSAEFPKEGPSILRIQQVVRGDSAAYFCASSPPRDYEQYFGPGTRLTVT.

The chain joins TRBV5-1 to TRBJ1-2; tentatively, D is TRBD1 (6 bases). The CDR3 loop spans 13 amino acids. Trimming pared 0 bases from V and 7 bases from J, leaving 10 bases between. Germline values: CDR1 SGHRS, CDR2 YFSETQ. CDR3 amino acids: CASSLDAGAGYTF. The CDR3 coding sequence is TGCGCCAGCAGCTTGGACGCGGGGGCTGGCTACACCTTC.

J is TRBJ1-2 and V is TRBV28; 7 nucleotides align to TRBD1. V was pared by 5 bases and J by 5 bases, with 11 bases of the junction left unmatched. The CDR3 totals 15 residues. Germline V lookup: CDR1 MDHEN, CDR2 SYDVKM. This CDR3 is CASSLSLGQSYGYTF. In nucleotides, the CDR3 is TGTGCCAGCAGTCTCTCATTGGGACAGAGTTATGGCTACACCTTC.

The rearrangement links TRBV6-1 to TRBJ2-5; D may be TRBD2 (5 bases). Trimming took off 3 bases at V and 1 base at J, with 21 bases between the two ends. Germline CDR1 and CDR2: MNHNS and SASEGT. The CDR3 has 18 amino acids. The CDR3 nucleotides are TGTGCCAGCAGTGATAGTCGGGATAATAGTCCTAGCCAAGAGACCCAGTACTTC. This gives the protein CASSDSRDNSPSQETQYF.

The chain joins TRBV19 to TRBJ2-3; TRBD2 aligns across 7 bases. This CDR3 is built from 15 residues. After removal of 7 bases from V and 2 bases from J, the junction contained 9 bases not matched to a gene. Germline lookup yields CDR1 LNHDA and CDR2 SQIVND (reference sequence). The CDR3 bases are TGTGCCAGTATGGGGACTACCAGAAACACAGATACGCAGTATTTT. Translated, it gives CASMGTTRNTDTQYF. The variable domain in full, with the rest retrieved from reference TRBV19 and TRBJ2-3, is DGGITQSPKYLFRKEGQNVTLSCEQNLNHDAMYWYRQDPGQGLRLIYYSQIVNDFQKGDIAEGYSVSREKKESFPLTVTSAQKNPTAFYLCASMGTTRNTDTQYFGPGTRLTVL.

The genes are TRBV5-3 and TRBJ2-7; 8 nucleotides align to TRBD2. TRBV5-3 is known as an ORF, though its function is uncertain. J lost 5 bases, V lost 2 bases, and 0 bases had no gene match. The CDR3 totals 12 residues. The CDR3 loop is CARSFGGDEQYF. The DNA of the CDR3 is TGTGCCAGAAGCTTCGGGGGGGACGAGCAGTACTTC.

The chain uses TRBV6-5 and TRBJ1-2, with D possibly TRBD1 on 6 matching bases. This CDR3 has 16 residues. Germline CDR1 reads MNHEY; CDR2 reads SVGAGI. Trimming removed 4 bases at V and 2 bases at J, with 17 bases between. CDR3 protein: CASSFLNRAENYGYTF. CDR3 coding DNA: TGTGCCAGCAGTTTCCTAAACAGGGCCGAGAACTATGGCTACACCTTC.